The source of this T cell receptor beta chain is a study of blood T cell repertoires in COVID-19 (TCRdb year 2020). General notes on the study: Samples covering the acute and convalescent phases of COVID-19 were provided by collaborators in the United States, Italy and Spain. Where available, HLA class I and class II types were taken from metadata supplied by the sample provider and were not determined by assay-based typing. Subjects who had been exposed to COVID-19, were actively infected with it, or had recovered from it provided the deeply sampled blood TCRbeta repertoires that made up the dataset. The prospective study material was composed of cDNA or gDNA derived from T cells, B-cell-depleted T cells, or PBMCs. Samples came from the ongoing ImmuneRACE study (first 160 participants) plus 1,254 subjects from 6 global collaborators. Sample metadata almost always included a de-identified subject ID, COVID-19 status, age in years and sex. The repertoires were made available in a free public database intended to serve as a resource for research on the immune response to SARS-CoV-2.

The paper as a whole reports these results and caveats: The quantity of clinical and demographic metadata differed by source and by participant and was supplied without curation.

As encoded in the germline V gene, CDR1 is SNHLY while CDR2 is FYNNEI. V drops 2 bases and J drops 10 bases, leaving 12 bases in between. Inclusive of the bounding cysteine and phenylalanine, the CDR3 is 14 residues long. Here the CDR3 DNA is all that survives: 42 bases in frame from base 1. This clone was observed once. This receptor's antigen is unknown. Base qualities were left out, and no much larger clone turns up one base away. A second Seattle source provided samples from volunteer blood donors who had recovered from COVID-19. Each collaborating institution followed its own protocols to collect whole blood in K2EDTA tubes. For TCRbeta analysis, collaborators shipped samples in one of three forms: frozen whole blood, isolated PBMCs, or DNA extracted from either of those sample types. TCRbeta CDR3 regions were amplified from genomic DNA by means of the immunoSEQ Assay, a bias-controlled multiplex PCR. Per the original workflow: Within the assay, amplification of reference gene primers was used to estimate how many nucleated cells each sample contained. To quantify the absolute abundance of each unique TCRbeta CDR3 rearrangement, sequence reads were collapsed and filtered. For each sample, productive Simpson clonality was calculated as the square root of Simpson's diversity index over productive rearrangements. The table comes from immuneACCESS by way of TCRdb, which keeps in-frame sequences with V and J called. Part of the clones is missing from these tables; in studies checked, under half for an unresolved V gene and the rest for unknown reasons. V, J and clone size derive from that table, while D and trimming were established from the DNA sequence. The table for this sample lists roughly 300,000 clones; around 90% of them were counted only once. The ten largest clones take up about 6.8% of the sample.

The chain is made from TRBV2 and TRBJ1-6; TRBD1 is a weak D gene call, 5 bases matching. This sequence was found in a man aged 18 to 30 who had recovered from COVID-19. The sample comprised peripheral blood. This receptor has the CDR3 CASSESQGWSPLHF. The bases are TGTGCCAGCAGTGAATCCCAGGGTTGGTCACCCCTCCACTTT. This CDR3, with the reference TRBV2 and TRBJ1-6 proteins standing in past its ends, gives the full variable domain EPEVTQTPSHQVTQMGQEVILRCVPISNHLYFYWYRQILGQKVEFLVSFYNNEISEKSEIFDDQFSVERPDGSNFTLKIRSTKLEDSAMYFCASSESQGWSPLHFGNGTRLTVT.